Each of the 23 T cell receptor beta chains below was sequenced from the same sample in a study of shared clonotypes between healthy human individuals (dated by TCRdb to 2020 to 2021). The method was the immunoSEQ multiplex PCR assay. Drawn from immuneACCESS, this table holds only the in-frame rearrangements with V and J called that TCRdb kept. Clones are partly lost; checked studies trace under half to an unresolved V gene and leave the rest unexplained. This sample is represented by around 330,000 clones; over 65% of them were singletons. The ten biggest clones cover about a tenth of the sample. Sequenced: memory CD4+ T cells sorted from blood. The sample's cell subset or site label, in plain terms: CD45RA-negative fraction. Receptors originate from a man aged 30-40 years in good health.

This clone was counted a single time. The gene calls are TRBV10-3 and TRBJ1-6; D is uncertain. The germline V gene has CDR1 ENHRY and CDR2 SYGVKD. This CDR3 has 14 amino acids. Between the trimmed V and J ends, which lost 2 bases and 9 bases, there was a span of 11 bases. The CDR3 loop is CAISERTWGSPLHF. For the CDR3, the DNA is TGTGCCATCAGTGAGCGGACGTGGGGTTCACCCCTCCACTTT.

The J gene is TRBJ2-5, the V gene TRBV19; the match to TRBD1 covers 7 bases. Germline lookup yields CDR1 LNHDA and CDR2 SQIVND (reference sequence). This CDR3 has 15 amino acids. J gave up 4 bases and V 3 bases, and 8 bases lay outside the gene matches. The CDR3 nucleotides read TGTGCCAGTAGTATGGTTAGGGGGCTAGGAGAGACCCAGTACTTC. Translation: CASSMVRGLGETQYF.

This clone was seen more than once but under ten times. This chain links TRBV4-3 with TRBJ2-7; D uncertain. Between the trimmed V and J ends, which lost 4 bases and 6 bases, there was a span of 10 bases. This CDR3 has 12 amino acids. Germline CDR1 reads LGHNA; CDR2 reads YSLEER. The chain's CDR3 is CASSRDLGEQYF. In DNA form, the CDR3 reads TGCGCCAGCAGCCGTGATCTGGGCGAGCAGTACTTC.

The chain has TRBV6-1 and TRBJ2-7; 9 bases are a match to TRBD2. Germline V gene data show CDR1 as MNHNS and CDR2 as SASEGT. Trimming at V came to 0 bases and at J to 0 bases, leaving 6 bases not matched to a gene. The CDR3 has 17 residues. CDR3: CASSEAGLAGSSYEQYF. DNA of the CDR3: TGTGCCAGCAGTGAAGCAGGGCTAGCGGGGAGCTCCTACGAGCAGTACTTC.

V usage is TRBV6-1 and J usage is TRBJ1-1, with TRBD1 matching over 8 bases. The CDR3 sequence is 13 residues long. From germline, CDR1 is MNHNS and CDR2 SASEGT. J lost 5 bases, V lost 6 bases, and 5 bases had no gene match. CDR3 DNA: TGTGCCAGCAGCGTATACAGGGGGACTGAAGCTTTCTTT. Protein product: CASSVYRGTEAFF.

This chain connects TRBV10-3 to TRBJ1-5; D gene unclear. The germline V and J ends were trimmed by 2 bases and 5 bases, with 4 bases remaining between them. Germline CDR1 ENHRY, CDR2 SYGVKD. This CDR3 has 12 amino acids. Here the CDR3 DNA reads TGTGCCATCAGTGAGGCAGATCAGCCCCAGCATTTT. This encodes CAISEADQPQHF.

This sequence joins TRBV11-3 and TRBJ2-2, with D perhaps TRBD2 (6 bases). This CDR3 comprises 16 residues. Germline CDR1 SGHNT, CDR2 YENEEA. Deletions cut 4 bases from V and 4 bases from J, with 16 bases between. CDR3 bases: TGTGCCAGCAGCTCCGGGGGAGGAAGGGGCACCGGGGAGCTGTTTTTT. The encoded protein is CASSSGGGRGTGELFF. Full variable domain (outside the CDR3, taken from reference TRBV11-3 and TRBJ2-2): EAGVVQSPRYKIIEKKQPVAFWCNPISGHNTLYWYLQNLGQGPELLIRYENEEAVDDSQLPKDRFSAERLKGVDSTLKIQPAELGDSAVYLCASSSGGGRGTGELFFGEGSRLTVL.

The chain recombines TRBV25-1 with TRBJ2-1; the D gene is possibly TRBD1 (5 bases). The germline V gene encodes CDR1 MGHDK and CDR2 SYGVNS. The V and J ends lost 1 base and 6 bases respectively, with 13 bases between them. The CDR3 runs to 15 residues. The CDR3 region has the DNA TGTGCCAGCAGTGAATGGGGCAGAATGGGCAATGAGCAGTTCTTC. This sequence encodes CASSEWGRMGNEQFF.

On this clone itself: One end of the junction fails to match germline, which may point to a read error. V gene TRBV7-7 combines with J gene TRBJ2-5, with a possible D match to TRBD1 (6 bases). Looked up from germline, CDR1 is SSHAT and CDR2 is FNYEAQ (reference sequence). The CDR3 covers 14 residues. The CDR3 nucleotides are TGTGCTAGCAGCCCTGACAGGTCCCAAGAGACCCAGTACTTC. Residues: CASSPDRSQETQYF.

V and J are TRBV20-1 and TRBJ1-1; unclear D gene. The V end was cut by 1 base, the J end by 8 bases, with 8 bases between. CDR1 is DFQATT and CDR2 is SNEGSKA in the germline V gene (reference sequence). The CDR3 totals 11 residues. The CDR3 region is CSARVVDEAFF. In DNA, the CDR3 is TGCAGTGCTAGAGTTGTGGACGAAGCTTTCTTT.

In its sample, this clone was seen once. This chain connects TRBV18 to TRBJ1-2; D is unclear. V was pared by 5 bases and J by 4 bases, with 11 bases between. The CDR3 has 13 amino acids. Germline V gene lookup returns CDR1 KGHSH and CDR2 LQKENI. The CDR3 coding sequence is TGTGCCAGCTCAGCGGGCACATCCTATGGCTACACCTTC. It codes for CASSAGTSYGYTF.

J is TRBJ1-1 and V is TRBV7-9; TRBD1 aligns across 10 bases. Germline CDR1 and CDR2: SEHNR and FQNEAQ (reference sequence). This CDR3 is built from 16 residues. V was clipped by 6 bases and J by 1 base; unmatched bases: 8. CDR3 residues: CASSQQGTGANTEAFF. As DNA, the CDR3 is TGTGCCAGCAGTCAACAAGGGACAGGGGCGAACACTGAAGCTTTCTTT.

V gene TRBV30 combines with J gene TRBJ2-7, with TRBD2 identical over 8 bases. This CDR3 is built from 14 residues. Germline V gene lookup returns CDR1 GTSNPN and CDR2 SVGIG (reference sequence). Trimming at V came to 5 bases and at J to 3 bases, leaving 9 bases not matched to a gene. The CDR3 loop is CAWARGGSGYEQYF. The CDR3 bases are TGTGCCTGGGCTCGGGGGGGAAGTGGCTACGAGCAGTACTTC.

The rearrangement uses TRBV5-1 and TRBJ2-3, with a possible D match to TRBD2 (7 bases). CDR1 and CDR2 from the germline V gene are SGHRS and YFSETQ. The CDR3 has 17 amino acids. V dropped 0 bases and J dropped 0 bases, with 14 bases sitting between them. Written as DNA, the CDR3 is TGCGCCAGCAGCTTGGTAGGGGGGGCGCAGAGCACAGATACGCAGTATTTT. Its translation: CASSLVGGAQSTDTQYF.

The J gene is TRBJ1-5, the V gene TRBV2; 8 nucleotides agree with TRBD1. Germline trimming cut 5 bases from V and 1 base from J; bases unmatched to any gene: 4. The CDR3 totals 15 residues. The V gene's germline CDR1 is SNHLY and CDR2 FYNNEI. The CDR3 protein is CASSTGGGSNQPQHF. The CDR3 DNA sequence: TGTGCCAGCAGTACAGGGGGAGGAAGCAATCAGCCCCAGCATTTT.

The CDR3 is CASSLIGQDAYEQYF. The CDR3 DNA sequence: TGTGCCAGCAGCTTAATTGGACAGGACGCCTACGAGCAGTACTTC. V usage is TRBV11-1 and J usage is TRBJ2-7; 7 bases agree with TRBD1. V trimming: 2 bases; J trimming: 2 bases; junction bases outside the gene matches: 6. The germline gives CDR1 SGHAT, CDR2 FQDESV (reference sequence). This CDR3 is built from 15 residues.

This clone was seen once. V usage is TRBV9 and J usage is TRBJ1-2, with D hard to call. Germline CDR1 SGDLS, CDR2 YYNGEE. The CDR3 has 13 residues. Trimming pared 1 base from V and 5 bases from J, leaving 9 bases between. The CDR3 DNA reads as TGTGCCAGCAGCGTAAGCTCAGAGTATGGCTACACCTTC. Translating it yields CASSVSSEYGYTF.

This clone was detected only a few times. The chain recombines TRBV5-1 with TRBJ1-2; tentative D call: TRBD1 (5 bases). Trimming took 0 bases from V and 4 from J, leaving 16 bases between them. The CDR3 runs to 16 residues. Per the germline V gene, CDR1 is SGHRS and CDR2 is YFSETQ. Here the CDR3 DNA reads TGCGCCAGCAGCTTGGGTACAGGACTCGTGGGCTATGGCTACACCTTC. Translating it yields CASSLGTGLVGYGYTF.

CDR3 loop: CASSLRSMGADIQYF. In DNA form, the CDR3 reads TGCGCCAGCAGCTTGAGGTCGATGGGTGCAGACATTCAGTACTTC. The rearrangement joins TRBV5-1 to TRBJ2-4; D not certain. Germline-derived CDR1 and CDR2 are SGHRS and YFSETQ. Trimming removed 1 base at V and 8 bases at J, with 16 bases between. The CDR3 has 15 residues.

There are many counts of this clone. The chain joins TRBV5-1 to TRBJ2-2, with TRBD2 matching over 7 bases. Germline assignment: CDR1 SGHRS and CDR2 YFSETQ. V trimming: 5 bases; J trimming: 5 bases; junction bases outside the gene matches: 15. The CDR3 spans 17 residues. CDR3 loop: CASRIRPGGRETGELFF. The CDR3 nucleotides read TGCGCCAGCAGGATTAGACCGGGAGGTCGGGAGACCGGGGAGCTGTTTTTT.

The chain links TRBV5-4 to TRBJ2-3; D might be TRBD2 (6 bases). CDR3 length: 16 amino acids. CDR1 and CDR2 from the germline V gene are SGHNT and YYREEE (reference sequence). The ends were cut back, 0 bases at V and 6 bases at J, with 17 bases in the middle. CDR3 residues: CASSLGSGGGGDTQYF. The CDR3 DNA sequence: TGTGCCAGCAGCTTGGGTAGCGGCGGTGGGGGGGATACGCAGTATTTT.

The chain employs TRBV9 and TRBJ2-1; TRBD1 might be the D (5 bases). V was cut by 0 bases and J by 8 bases, with 15 bases left in between. The CDR3 length is 15 residues. Germline CDR1 and CDR2: SGDLS and YYNGEE. The CDR3 reads CASSVVTGTTDEQFF. CDR3 DNA: TGTGCCAGCAGCGTAGTAACAGGTACCACCGATGAGCAGTTCTTC.

This clone was seen only once. The rearrangement uses TRBV7-9 and TRBJ2-1, with TRBD2 as a possible D gene (5 bases). Trimming took 5 bases from V and 4 from J, leaving 9 bases between them. The germline gives CDR1 SEHNR, CDR2 FQNEAQ (reference sequence). This CDR3 contains 13 residues. CDR3 protein: CASSGLSYNEQFF. CDR3 nucleotides: TGTGCCAGCAGCGGACTTTCATACAATGAGCAGTTCTTC.